The 5 T cell receptor beta chains listed next were all sequenced from one sample in a study of blood T cell repertoires in COVID-19. Data came from immunoSEQ multiplex PCR; TCRdb stores just in-frame clones and leaves some out. This sample has around 53,000 clones; about 76% occur once, and the top ten carry roughly 45%. Sequencing used peripheral blood. The receptors originated from a man between 65 and 80 years old with active or convalescent COVID-19.

The CDR3 sequence is CASSRGGDTQYF. CDR3 DNA sequence: TGTGCCAGCAGCCGAGGAGGAGATACGCAGTATTTT. V is TRBV3-1 (or the pseudogene TRBV3-2) and J is TRBJ2-3, with TRBD2 as a possible D gene (5 bases). This CDR3 is built from 12 residues. V was clipped by 4 bases and J by 5 bases, with 7 bases between them. Germline CDR1 is LGHDT and CDR2 is YNNKEL (reference sequence).

This sequence joins TRBV12-5 and TRBJ2-2; 8 nucleotides align to TRBD1. CDR3 length: 13 residues. CDR1 LGHNT and CDR2 FRNRAP come from the germline V gene. Trimming removed 5 bases from V and 6 bases from J; junction bases left unmatched: 2. The DNA for the CDR3 is TGTGCTAGTGGTATGGGACAGGCCGGGGAGCTGTTTTTT. Residues: CASGMGQAGELFF.

This clone was seen only a few times. The chain joins TRBV4-2 to TRBJ2-3, with D perhaps matching TRBD2 (6 bases). With 0 bases removed from V and 5 bases from J, the gap between germline ends came to 15 bases. The CDR3 is 16 residues long. Germline V gives CDR1 LGHNA, CDR2 YNFKEQ. CDR3 in amino acids: CASSQEARESIDTQYF. For the CDR3, the DNA is TGTGCCAGCAGCCAAGAGGCCCGGGAGAGTATAGATACGCAGTATTTT.

This clone has a handful of counts. The CDR3: CASSLLTDNIDEQFF. The CDR3 region has the DNA TGTGCCAGCAGCTTGCTAACGGACAATATTGATGAGCAGTTCTTC. The genes are TRBV5-6 and TRBJ2-1, with a tentative D call TRBD1 (5 bases). V dropped 1 base and J dropped 8 bases, with 16 bases sitting between them. This CDR3 is built from 15 residues. The germline V gene encodes CDR1 SGHDT and CDR2 YYEEEE.

The rearrangement links TRBV6-5 to TRBJ2-1, with D perhaps matching TRBD2 (6 bases). The CDR3 length is 13 residues. Germline CDR1 MNHEY, CDR2 SVGAGI. Trimming took 6 bases from V and 12 from J, leaving 18 bases between them. CDR3 in amino acids: CASRLRLETPQFF. The CDR3 DNA sequence: TGTGCCAGCAGGCTTCGACTAGAGACCCCGCAGTTCTTC.